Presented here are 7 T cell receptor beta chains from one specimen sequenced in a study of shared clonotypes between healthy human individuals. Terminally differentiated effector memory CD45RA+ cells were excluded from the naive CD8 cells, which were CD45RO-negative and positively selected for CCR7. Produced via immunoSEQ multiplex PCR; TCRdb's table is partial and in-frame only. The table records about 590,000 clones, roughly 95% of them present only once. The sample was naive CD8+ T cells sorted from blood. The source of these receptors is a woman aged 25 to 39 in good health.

CDR3 in DNA: TGTGCCAGCAGCGTAGATGGCGGGAGGGCCGTTGAGCAGTTCTTC. This translates into CASSVDGGRAVEQFF. The chain combines TRBV9 with TRBJ2-1; 9 nucleotides match TRBD2. This CDR3 spans 15 amino acids. Germline CDR1 is SGDLS and CDR2 is YYNGEE. V lost 0 bases and J lost 9; bases outside the gene matches: 7. Full variable domain (outside the CDR3, taken from reference TRBV9 and TRBJ2-1): DSGVTQTPKHLITATGQRVTLRCSPRSGDLSVYWYQQSLDQGLQFLIQYYNGEERAKGNILERFSAQQFPDLHSELNLSSLELGDSALYFCASSVDGGRAVEQFFGPGTRLTVL.

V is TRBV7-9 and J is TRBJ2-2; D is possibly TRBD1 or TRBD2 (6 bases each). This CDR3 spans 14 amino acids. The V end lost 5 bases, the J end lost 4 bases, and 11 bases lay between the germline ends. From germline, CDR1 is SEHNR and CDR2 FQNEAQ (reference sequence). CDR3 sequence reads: CASSRRGGTGELFF. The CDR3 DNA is TGTGCCAGCAGCCGCAGGGGAGGCACCGGGGAGCTGTTTTTT.

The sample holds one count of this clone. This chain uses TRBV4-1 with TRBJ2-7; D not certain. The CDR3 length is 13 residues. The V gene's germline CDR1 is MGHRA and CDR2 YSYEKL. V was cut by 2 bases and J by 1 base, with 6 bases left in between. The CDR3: CASSQHVSYEQYF. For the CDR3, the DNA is TGCGCCAGCAGCCAACATGTGTCCTACGAGCAGTACTTC.

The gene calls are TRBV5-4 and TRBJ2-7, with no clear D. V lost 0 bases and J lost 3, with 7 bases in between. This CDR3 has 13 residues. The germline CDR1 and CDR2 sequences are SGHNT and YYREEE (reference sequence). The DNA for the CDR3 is TGTGCCAGCAGCTTGGGGATCGGCTACGAGCAGTACTTC. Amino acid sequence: CASSLGIGYEQYF.

The CDR3 here is CASSSNNHNLAGQETQYF. The CDR3 DNA is TGTGCCAGCAGCTCGAATAACCATAACTTAGCGGGGCAAGAGACCCAGTACTTC. The V and J genes are TRBV5-6 and TRBJ2-5; 8 bases are shared with TRBD2. The V segment lost 3 bases and the J segment 2 bases; nucleotides outside the gene matches: 15. Per the germline V gene, CDR1 is SGHDT and CDR2 is YYEEEE. CDR3 length equals 18 residues.

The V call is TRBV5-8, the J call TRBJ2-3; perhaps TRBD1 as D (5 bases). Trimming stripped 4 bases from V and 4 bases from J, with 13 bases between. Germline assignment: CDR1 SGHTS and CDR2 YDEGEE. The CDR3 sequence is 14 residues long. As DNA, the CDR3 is TGTGCCAGCAGCAGTGAGAAGGGGCCAGATACGCAGTATTTT. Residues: CASSSEKGPDTQYF.

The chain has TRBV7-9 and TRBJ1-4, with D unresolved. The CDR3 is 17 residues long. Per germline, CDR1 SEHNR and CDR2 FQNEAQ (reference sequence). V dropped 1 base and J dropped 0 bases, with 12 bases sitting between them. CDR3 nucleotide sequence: TGTGCCAGCAGCTTAGATACCATAATTACAACTAATGAAAAACTGTTTTTT. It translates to CASSLDTIITTNEKLFF.